This T cell receptor (beta chain) was captured by sequencing in a study of T-cell memory formation after mild COVID-19. This clonotype was seen a few times. Its antigen remains unknown. CDR1 SGHRS and CDR2 YFSETQ come from the germline V gene. This CDR3 is built from 14 residues. With 2 bases removed from V and 3 bases from J, the gap between germline ends came to 11 bases. TCRdb independently ran MiXCR on the 5' RACE reads; one entry per CDR3 protein. The repertoire holds fewer than 50,000 distinct CDR3 sequences, 7.3% seen once, with around 1.5% in the top ten. Whole-study findings and limits: Later expanders leaned CD4+, whereas day 15 to 85 contracting clones were balanced CD4/CD8.

Source material: PBMCs or a T cell subset sorted from them (not recorded which). The J gene is TRBJ1-2, the V gene TRBV5-1; a weak D match, TRBD1 (6 bases). The receptor was isolated from a man aged 18 to 29 who had mild COVID-19 (a few samples of this study predate the infection). Cell type and time point are not known. The CDR3 nucleotides are TGCGCCAGCAGCTTTACAGGGATCGACTATGGCTACACCTTC. Its protein product is CASSFTGIDYGYTF. Full variable domain (missing parts from reference TRBV5-1 and TRBJ1-2): KAGVTQTPRYLIKTRGQQVTLSCSPISGHRSVSWYQQTPGQGLQFLFEYFSETQRNKGNFPGRFSGRQFSNSRSEMNVSTLELGDSALYLCASSFTGIDYGYTFGSGTRLTVV.